These 21 T cell receptor beta chains were all obtained from the same sample, sequenced in a study of regulatory T cells in long-lasting Graves disease. Relying on iRepertoire HTBI primers and Arm-PCR of CDR3 regions, the team built TCR beta libraries. TCRdb recomputed calls from the multiplex PCR reads with MiXCR, one row per CDR3 protein. The table lists under 500,000 distinct CDR3 sequences, around 21% of them singletons. Time point defined: persistent/refractory GD, antithyroid drugs over 5 years with positive TRAb. Preparation of the TCR library used RNA extracted from PBMCs. Sequencing used peripheral blood mononuclear cells (PBMCs), obtained when the disease was refractory, from a patient treated with antithyroid drugs. These receptors came from a female donor with Graves disease.

In this sample, this clonotype turned up a few times. The rearrangement links TRBV15 to TRBJ2-7; D remains ambiguous. The CDR3 covers 15 residues. Germline CDR1 LNHNV, CDR2 YYDKDF (reference sequence). V lost 4 bases, J lost 5 bases, and 18 bases lay in between. CDR3 in amino acids: CATSIRLPGKDEQYF. The CDR3 bases are TGTGCCACCAGCATCCGACTTCCCGGTAAGGACGAGCAGTACTTC.

This clonotype was found many times. The V gene is TRBV28, the J gene TRBJ1-5; D not resolved. The CDR3 runs 14 residues. CDR1 and CDR2 from the germline V gene are MDHEN and SYDVKM. V was pared by 5 bases and J by 0 bases, with 8 bases between. This CDR3 reads CASSRWGSNQPQHF. For the CDR3, the DNA is TGTGCCAGCAGTCGGTGGGGTAGCAATCAGCCCCAGCATTTT.

This clonotype has at least ten counts. The chain links TRBV3-1 to TRBJ1-2, with D perhaps TRBD1 (6 bases). From germline, CDR1 is LGHDT and CDR2 YNNKEL (reference sequence). This CDR3 has 15 residues. Trimming cost V 1 base and J 7 bases, with 16 bases left between them. CDR3 DNA sequence: TGTGCCAGCAGCCAAGTTGGGGCAGGGGCCGGTGGCTACACCTTC. This sequence encodes CASSQVGAGAGGYTF.

The chain recombines TRBV5-1 with TRBJ2-7; 7 nucleotides align to TRBD2. CDR3 size: 12 residues. The V segment lost 6 bases and the J segment 5 bases; nucleotides outside the gene matches: 5. CDR1 and CDR2 from the germline V gene are SGHRS and YFSETQ. This chain's CDR3 is CASMREFDEQYF. The CDR3 coding sequence is TGCGCCAGCATGCGGGAGTTCGACGAGCAGTACTTC. Supplemented by reference TRBV5-1 and TRBJ2-7, the full variable domain reads KAGVTQTPRYLIKTRGQQVTLSCSPISGHRSVSWYQQTPGQGLQFLFEYFSETQRNKGNFPGRFSGRQFSNSRSEMNVSTLELGDSALYLCASMREFDEQYFGPGTRLTVT.

V gene TRBV11-2 combines with J gene TRBJ2-1; TRBD1 matches at 7 bases. V lost 6 bases to trimming and J lost 5 bases; unmatched junction nucleotides: 13. The CDR3 is 16 amino acids. Germline V gene data show CDR1 as SGHAT and CDR2 as FQNNGV. This CDR3 reads CASSSGTVGTHNEQFF. CDR3 nucleotide sequence: TGTGCCAGCAGTTCGGGGACAGTGGGAACCCACAATGAGCAGTTCTTC.

The rearrangement uses TRBV29-1 and TRBJ1-1; unclear D gene. This CDR3 comprises 13 residues. CDR1 and CDR2 (germline): SQVTM, ANQGSEA. V gave up 7 bases and J gave up 0 bases, with 12 bases separating them. In DNA form, the CDR3 reads TGCAGCGCTGGGCAGGAGATGAACACTGAAGCTTTCTTT. Protein: CSAGQEMNTEAFF.

A note on this clonotype: One base away lies a much larger clone, so this may be a sequencing read error. The rearrangement joins TRBV24-1 to TRBJ2-5; 11 positions agree with TRBD2. Per germline, CDR1 KGHDR and CDR2 SFDVKD. The CDR3 spans 17 residues. Trimming at V came to 1 base and at J to 11 bases, leaving 14 bases not matched to a gene. The chain's CDR3 is CATSDFLGTSGSREQYF. In DNA, the CDR3 is TGTGCCACCAGTGATTTTTTAGGGACTAGCGGATCGAGGGAGCAGTACTTC.

The chain employs TRBV5-1 and TRBJ1-1, with a tentative D call TRBD1 (6 bases). Trimming cost V 4 bases and J 1 base, with 17 bases left between them. CDR3 size: 16 residues. From germline, CDR1 is SGHRS and CDR2 YFSETQ. The CDR3 sequence: CASSAQLGASNTEAFF. Written as DNA, the CDR3 is TGCGCCAGCAGCGCACAATTGGGGGCTTCGAACACTGAAGCTTTCTTT.

In its sample, this clonotype was seen once. The V call is TRBV24-1, the J call TRBJ1-5; D perhaps matches TRBD1 (6 bases). CDR1 and CDR2 from the germline V gene are KGHDR and SFDVKD. V gave up 2 bases and J gave up 6 bases, with 10 bases separating them. This CDR3 spans 14 amino acids. The CDR3 bases are TGTGCCACCAGTGATTCGGGGGCGAGTCAGCCCCAGCATTTT. It yields the protein CATSDSGASQPQHF.

The V call is TRBV18, the J call TRBJ1-6, with 7 bases lining up with TRBD1. This CDR3 is 15 amino acids long. The V segment lost 2 bases and the J segment 6 bases; nucleotides outside the gene matches: 4. The germline V gene encodes CDR1 KGHSH and CDR2 LQKENI. CDR3 amino acids: CASSPGGQINSPLHF. In DNA form, the CDR3 reads TGTGCCAGCTCACCAGGGGGACAGATTAATTCACCCCTCCACTTT.

This chain connects TRBV7-8 to TRBJ1-3; D remains unclear. This CDR3 comprises 15 residues. The V and J ends lost 5 bases and 6 bases respectively, with 17 bases between them. Germline CDR1 and CDR2: SGHVS and FQNEAQ. CDR3 amino acids: CASSLTGSGENTIYF. The CDR3 DNA reads as TGTGCCAGCAGCCTAACGGGGTCGGGCGAAAACACCATATATTTT.

The chain recombines TRBV20-1 with TRBJ2-7; the D gene is possibly TRBD1 (6 bases). CDR3 size: 13 residues. Trimming cost V 5 bases and J 1 base, with 12 bases left between them. The germline V gene has CDR1 DFQATT and CDR2 SNEGSKA (reference sequence). CDR3 sequence: CSADPGDSYEQYF. CDR3 nucleotide sequence: TGCAGTGCTGACCCAGGGGATTCCTACGAGCAGTACTTC.

The chain recombines TRBV28 with TRBJ2-1; D not certain. The CDR3 totals 11 residues. Per the germline V gene, CDR1 is MDHEN and CDR2 is SYDVKM. V lost 6 bases, J lost 12 bases, and 12 bases lay in between. The CDR3 reads CASSSTKGQFF. The CDR3 region has the DNA TGTGCCAGCAGCAGCACAAAGGGGCAGTTCTTC.

This clonotype was counted only a few times. J is TRBJ1-6 and V is TRBV7-2; D not certain. Germline CDR1 reads SGHTA; CDR2 reads FQGNSA. V was shortened by 4 bases and J by 0 bases, with 13 bases between the two germline ends. The CDR3 runs 17 residues. CDR3 nucleotides: TGTGCCAGCAGCTCAGTAGCCGGCCTCTCCTATAATTCACCCCTCCACTTT. It is translated as CASSSVAGLSYNSPLHF.

The chain combines TRBV28 with TRBJ2-3; 15 nucleotides align to TRBD2. Unmatched junction bases numbered 8, after V lost 5 bases and J lost 2 bases. The CDR3 extends over 18 amino acids. Germline V CDR1 and CDR2: MDHEN, SYDVKM. The CDR3: CASSPEGLAGGATDTQYF. As DNA, the CDR3 is TGTGCCAGCAGTCCCGAGGGACTAGCGGGAGGAGCCACAGATACGCAGTATTTT.

The chain is built from TRBV20-1 and TRBJ2-7; 10 nucleotides line up with TRBD2. The CDR3 sequence is 13 residues long. Unmatched junction bases numbered 4, after V lost 6 bases and J lost 2 bases. CDR1 is DFQATT and CDR2 is SNEGSKA in the germline V gene (reference sequence). The CDR3 region has the DNA TGCAGTGCACGGACTAGCGGTCCCTACGAGCAGTACTTC. This sequence encodes CSARTSGPYEQYF.

The chain couples TRBV4-2 to TRBJ1-2, with D tentatively TRBD1 (6 bases). Trimming removed 4 bases at V and 3 bases at J, with 18 bases between. The CDR3 sequence is 16 residues long. Germline V CDR1 and CDR2: LGHNA, YNFKEQ. This chain's CDR3 is CASSRVNREDDYGYTF. CDR3 nucleotides: TGTGCCAGCAGCCGAGTCAACAGGGAAGACGACTATGGCTACACCTTC.

The genes are TRBV29-1 and TRBJ2-7; D is unclear. Per the germline V gene, CDR1 is SQVTM and CDR2 is ANQGSEA. This CDR3 is 13 amino acids long. V was clipped by 1 base and J by 2 bases, with 9 bases between them. The CDR3 DNA reads TGCAGCGTTGAAGGGGCCGGAGCCTACGAGCAGTACTTC. It yields the protein CSVEGAGAYEQYF.

The count of this clonotype is one. CDR3 sequence: CASSMKQGETEAFF. The CDR3 nucleotides are TGTGCCAGCTCAATGAAACAGGGGGAGACTGAAGCTTTCTTT. The genes are TRBV18 and TRBJ1-1; TRBD1 agrees at 8 bases. Germline CDR1 and CDR2: KGHSH and LQKENI. Unmatched junction bases numbered 7, after V lost 5 bases and J lost 5 bases. The CDR3 runs to 14 residues.

This clonotype was recorded at least ten times. This sequence joins TRBV12-3 or TRBV12-4 and TRBJ1-5; tentative D call: TRBD1 (5 bases). V lost 1 base to trimming and J lost 0 bases, with 13 bases between them. The CDR3 sequence is 17 residues long. This chain's CDR3 is CASSLVGDDNSNQPQHF. CDR3 sequence (DNA): TGTGCCAGCAGTTTAGTGGGGGACGACAATAGCAATCAGCCCCAGCATTTT.

This clonotype was seen at least ten times. V and J are TRBV6-5 and TRBJ1-2; D is undetermined. The CDR3 has 16 residues. Per the germline V gene, CDR1 is MNHEY and CDR2 is SVGAGI. V lost 0 bases to trimming and J lost 7 bases, with 18 bases between them. DNA of the CDR3: TGTGCCAGCAGTTACTCGTTTTTAGCCAGCCGAGGTGGCTACACCTTC. This encodes CASSYSFLASRGGYTF.